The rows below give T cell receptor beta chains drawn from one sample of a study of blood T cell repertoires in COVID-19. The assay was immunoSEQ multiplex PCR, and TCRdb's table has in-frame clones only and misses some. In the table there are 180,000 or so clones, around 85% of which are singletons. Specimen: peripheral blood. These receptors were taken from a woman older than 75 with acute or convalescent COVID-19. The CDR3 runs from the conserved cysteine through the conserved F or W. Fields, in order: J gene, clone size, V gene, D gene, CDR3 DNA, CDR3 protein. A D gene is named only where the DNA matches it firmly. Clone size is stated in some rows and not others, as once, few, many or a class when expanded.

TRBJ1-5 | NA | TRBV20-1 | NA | TGCAGTGCTAGTCCCCAGCAGGGATGGCAGCCCCAGCATTTT | CSASPQQGWQPQHF
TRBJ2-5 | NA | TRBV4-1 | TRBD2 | TGCGCCAGCAGCCAAGGGGGACTAGCGGGGGACCAAGAGACCCAGTACTTC | CASSQGGLAGDQETQYF
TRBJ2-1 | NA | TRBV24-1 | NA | TGTGCCACCAGTGATCGGACAGTACACAATGAGCAGTTCTTC | CATSDRTVHNEQFF
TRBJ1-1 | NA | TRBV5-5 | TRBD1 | TGTGCCAGCAGCTTGGGGACAGGGTACGATCGGAACACTGAAGCTTTCTTT | CASSLGTGYDRNTEAFF
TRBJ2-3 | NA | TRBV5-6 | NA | TGTGCCAGCAGCTTGGGGCTGCTCACAGATACGCAGTATTTT | CASSLGLLTDTQYF
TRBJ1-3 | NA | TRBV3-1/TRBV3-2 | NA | TGTGCCAGCAGCCAAAAATGGGCAACCACCATATATTTT | CASSQKWATTIYF
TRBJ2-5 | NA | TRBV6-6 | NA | TGTGCCAGCAGTTCCCAGGCCAAGACCCAGTACTTC | CASSSQAKTQYF
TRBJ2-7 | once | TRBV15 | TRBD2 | TGTGCCACCAGCAGACCCAAGATAGGACCTAGCGGGGCCTACGAGCAGTACTTC | CATSRPKIGPSGAYEQYF
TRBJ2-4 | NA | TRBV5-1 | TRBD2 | TGCGCCAGCAGCTTGGCATCTACTAGCGGCCTAGCCAAAAACATTCAGTACTTC | CASSLASTSGLAKNIQYF
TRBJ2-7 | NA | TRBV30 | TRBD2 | TGTGCCGGCCGGGAGCGGGAGGGCCTAGGCTACGAGCAGTACTTC | CAGREREGLGYEQYF
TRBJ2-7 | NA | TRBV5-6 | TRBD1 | TGTGCCAGCAGCTTCGCAGGGGGCTACGAGCAGTACTTC | CASSFAGGYEQYF
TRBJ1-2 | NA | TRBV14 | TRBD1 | TGTGCCAGCAGCCAAATGACAGGGAACGGCTACACCTTC | CASSQMTGNGYTF
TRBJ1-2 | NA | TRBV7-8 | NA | TGTGCCAGCAGCTTAGTGGGGGGACTGATGAACTATGGCTACACCTTC | CASSLVGGLMNYGYTF
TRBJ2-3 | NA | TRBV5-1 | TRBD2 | TGCGCCAGCACCCGAGGGCTAGCGGGGGGCACAGATACGCAGTATTTT | CASTRGLAGGTDTQYF
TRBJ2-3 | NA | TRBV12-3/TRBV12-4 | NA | TGTGCCAGCAGTTGGAGAGATACGCAGTATTTT | CASSWRDTQYF
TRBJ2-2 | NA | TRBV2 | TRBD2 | TGTGCCAGGAAGAGGGCTAGCGGGAGTGCAGGCACCGGGGAGCTGTTTTTT | CARKRASGSAGTGELFF
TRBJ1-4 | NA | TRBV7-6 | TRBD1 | TGTGCCAGCAGTCAAACAGGGGGCAGGGCTAATGAAAAACTGTTTTTT | CASSQTGGRANEKLFF
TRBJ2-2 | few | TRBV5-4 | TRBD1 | TGTGCCAGCAGCACCCGACAGGGCACCGGGGAGCTGTTTTTT | CASSTRQGTGELFF
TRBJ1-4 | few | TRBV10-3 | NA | TGTGCCATCAGTTCACCAGGAACAACTAATGAAAAACTGTTTTTT | CAISSPGTTNEKLFF
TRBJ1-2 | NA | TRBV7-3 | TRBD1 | TGTGCCAGCAGCTTAGGGGGACCCGGGACAGGCTATGGCTACACCTTC | CASSLGGPGTGYGYTF